The T cell receptor (beta chain) under discussion was sequenced for a study of blood T cell repertoires in COVID-19. This CDR3 contains 16 residues. Unmatched junction bases numbered 6, after V lost 2 bases and J lost 1 base. From germline, CDR1 is MDHEN and CDR2 SYDVKM. Sequencing was performed with immunoSEQ multiplex PCR; in TCRdb, only in-frame clones are kept and a portion is missing. Counted here are under 300,000 clones, around 89% occurring once; the ten biggest clones make up roughly 9%. This rearrangement joins TRBV28 to TRBJ2-3, with 7 bases lining up with TRBD2. The specimen sequenced was PBMCs or T cells enriched from blood (not recorded which). The sequence derives from a man between 35 and 55 years old who had recovered from COVID-19. As DNA, the CDR3 is TGTGCCAGCAGTTTACTACGCGGGAGAGGCACAGATACGCAGTATTTT. Translated, it gives CASSLLRGRGTDTQYF.